Shown below are 28 T cell receptor beta chains from a single sample sequenced in a study of cytomegalovirus exposure and HLA in healthy donors. Amplification used 60 Vbeta primers and 13 Jbeta primers. The repertoire was sequenced with immunoSEQ multiplex PCR; TCRdb's copy has only in-frame clones and lacks some. The data hold under 200,000 clones, with 60% to 80% observed a single time. Sequenced: PBMCs. These receptors all come from a man aged 45-60 years in good health and CMV-seropositive.

This chain uses TRBV7-7 with TRBJ2-5, with 14 bases identical to TRBD2. The trim removed 5 bases at V and 0 bases at J, leaving 8 bases unmatched. CDR3 size: 18 residues. Germline values: CDR1 SSHAT, CDR2 FNYEAQ (reference sequence). The CDR3 reads CASSRTSGGSQYQETQYF. CDR3 nucleotide sequence: TGTGCCAGCAGCCGGACTAGCGGGGGGTCTCAGTACCAAGAGACCCAGTACTTC.

This chain links TRBV6-4 with TRBJ1-5, with D perhaps matching TRBD1 (5 bases). The germline CDR1 and CDR2 sequences are MRHNA and SNTAGT. The V end lost 0 bases, the J end lost 1 base, and 7 bases lay between the germline ends. The CDR3 spans 15 residues. The CDR3 reads CASSDSRQSNQPQHF. The CDR3 coding sequence is TGTGCCAGCAGTGACTCGAGACAGAGCAATCAGCCCCAGCATTTT.

The chain recombines TRBV28 with TRBJ2-7; 8 bases agree with TRBD1. The trim removed 8 bases at V and 4 bases at J, leaving 4 bases unmatched. From germline, CDR1 is MDHEN and CDR2 SYDVKM. The CDR3 consists of 12 residues. The CDR3 protein is CASQDRGYEQYV. DNA of the CDR3: TGTGCCAGCCAAGACAGGGGTTACGAGCAGTACGTC.

The rearrangement links TRBV5-6 to TRBJ1-4; TRBD1 aligns across 9 bases. The germline gives CDR1 SGHDT, CDR2 YYEEEE. Germline trimming cut 4 bases from V and 8 bases from J; bases unmatched to any gene: 6. The CDR3 runs 14 residues. In DNA form, the CDR3 reads TGTGCCAGCAGCCCGGGACAGGGAGGCGAAAAACTGTTTTTT. Residues: CASSPGQGGEKLFF.

J is TRBJ1-1 and V is TRBV7-9; D is unclear. Germline V gene lookup returns CDR1 SEHNR and CDR2 FQNEAQ (reference sequence). The CDR3 runs 12 residues. Trimming pared 2 bases from V and 7 bases from J, leaving 8 bases between. In DNA form, the CDR3 reads TGTGCCAGCAGCTTAAGGGAGGATGAAGCTTTCTTT. It encodes CASSLREDEAFF.

V usage is TRBV5-5 and J usage is TRBJ1-6, with TRBD1 as a possible D gene (6 bases). This CDR3 has 16 residues. V gave up 6 bases and J gave up 6 bases, with 19 bases separating them. Looked up from germline, CDR1 is SGHKS and CDR2 is YYEKEE (reference sequence). The CDR3 here is CASTSGGLRGNSPLHF. Here the CDR3 DNA reads TGTGCCAGCACCAGCGGGGGCCTGAGGGGTAATTCACCCCTCCACTTT. Combining the CDR3 with reference TRBV5-5 and TRBJ1-6 gives the whole variable domain DAGVTQSPTHLIKTRGQQVTLRCSPISGHKSVSWYQQVLGQGPQFIFQYYEKEERGRGNFPDRFSARQFPNYSSELNVNALLLGDSALYLCASTSGGLRGNSPLHFGNGTRLTVT.

V usage is TRBV6-4 and J usage is TRBJ1-5; TRBD1 agrees at 9 bases. Losses at the gene ends were 2 bases for V and 5 bases for J; bases not matched to a gene: 16. The CDR3 contains 19 residues. Germline V gene data show CDR1 as MRHNA and CDR2 as SNTAGT. The CDR3 DNA sequence: TGTGCCAGCAGTGACCCGAAAAAGTACCGGGACAGGGTACATCAGCCCCAGCATTTT. Amino acid sequence: CASSDPKKYRDRVHQPQHF.

V is TRBV5-6 and J is TRBJ2-2; TRBD1 aligns across 7 bases. This CDR3 is 12 amino acids long. Germline V gene sequence: CDR1 SGHDT, CDR2 YYEEEE. The V segment lost 4 bases and the J segment 8 bases; nucleotides outside the gene matches: 2. The CDR3 DNA is TGTGCCAGCAGCAGACAGGGAGGGGAGCTGTTTTTT. Translated, it gives CASSRQGGELFF.

The V and J genes are TRBV6-5 and TRBJ1-1; possibly TRBD1 for D (5 bases). Germline assignment: CDR1 MNHEY and CDR2 SVGAGI. The V gene lost 7 bases and the J gene lost 1 base, with 10 bases spanning the gap. The CDR3 is 13 amino acids. The CDR3 protein is CASTGHRNTEAFF. As DNA, the CDR3 is TGTGCCAGCACCGGACACCGGAACACTGAAGCTTTCTTT.

The CDR3 reads CASSSTTRGVVFF. DNA for the CDR3: TGTGCCAGCAGTTCGACAACCAGGGGAGTAGTTTTCTTT. This rearrangement joins TRBV6-5 to TRBJ1-1, with D perhaps TRBD1 (6 bases). Germline CDR1 is MNHEY and CDR2 is SVGAGI. The V end lost 4 bases, the J end lost 13 bases, and 19 bases lay between the germline ends. This CDR3 comprises 13 residues.

The rearrangement links TRBV28 to TRBJ1-5, with D possibly matching TRBD1 (6 bases). With 10 bases removed from V and 0 bases from J, the gap between germline ends came to 19 bases. The CDR3 length is 16 residues. CDR1 and CDR2 (germline): MDHEN, SYDVKM. CDR3 loop: CATFPPPGASNQPQHF. CDR3 bases: TGTGCCACTTTCCCACCCCCAGGGGCTAGCAATCAGCCCCAGCATTTT.

This clone was seen only once. The chain carries TRBV5-5 and TRBJ2-7, with TRBD2 identical over 11 bases. The CDR3 length is 14 residues. After removal of 4 bases from V and 3 bases from J, the junction contained 3 bases not matched to a gene. Per germline, CDR1 SGHKS and CDR2 YYEKEE (reference sequence). The CDR3 DNA reads as TGTGCCAGCAGCGTTCTAGCGGGGGGCTACGAGCAGTACTTC. This codes for CASSVLAGGYEQYF.

This chain uses TRBV5-5 with TRBJ2-3; 14 bases fit TRBD2. Looked up from germline, CDR1 is SGHKS and CDR2 is YYEKEE (reference sequence). Trimming removed 2 bases from V and 2 bases from J; junction bases left unmatched: 4. This CDR3 has 17 residues. CDR3 DNA: TGTGCCAGCAGCTTCGGGACTAGCGGGGGCCCCACAGATACGCAGTATTTT. This codes for CASSFGTSGGPTDTQYF.

The rearrangement joins TRBV5-1 to TRBJ1-1; 9 nucleotides line up with TRBD1. CDR1 and CDR2 (germline): SGHRS, YFSETQ. The V gene end was trimmed by 3 bases and the J gene end by 6 bases; junction bases not matched to a gene: 9. The CDR3 consists of 15 residues. The CDR3 here is CASSYLGTGQAEAFF. DNA of the CDR3: TGCGCCAGCAGCTACCTTGGGACAGGGCAGGCTGAAGCTTTCTTT.

The genes are TRBV28 and TRBJ2-3, with TRBD1 matching 9 bases. The V and J ends lost 8 bases and 3 bases, in that order; junction bases with no gene match: 12. CDR1 and CDR2 (germline): MDHEN, SYDVKM. The CDR3 has 16 amino acids. This CDR3 reads CASVGHGTGSTDTQYF. The DNA of the CDR3 is TGTGCCAGCGTTGGCCACGGGACAGGGTCGACAGATACGCAGTATTTT. The full variable domain, its missing parts supplied by reference TRBV28 and TRBJ2-3, is DVKVTQSSRYLVKRTGEKVFLECVQDMDHENMFWYRQDPGLGLRLIYFSYDVKMKEKGDIPEGYSVSREKKERFSLILESASTNQTSMYLCASVGHGTGSTDTQYFGPGTRLTVL.

This rearrangement joins TRBV5-6 to TRBJ2-5, with D maybe TRBD1 (6 bases). The CDR3 totals 16 residues. Trimming left V 5 bases short and J 1 base short, with 18 bases between. The germline CDR1 and CDR2 sequences are SGHDT and YYEEEE. Written as DNA, the CDR3 is TGTGCCAGCAGTCCGAAGTGGCAGGGGATCCAAGAGACCCAGTACTTC. Translated, it gives CASSPKWQGIQETQYF.

V gene TRBV10-2 combines with J gene TRBJ2-7; D is possibly TRBD1 (6 bases). Per the germline V gene, CDR1 is WSHSY and CDR2 is SAAADI. Trimming removed 4 bases at V and 3 bases at J, with 10 bases between. The CDR3 runs 13 residues. The CDR3 DNA is TGCGCCAGCAGTGGGGACATCAGCTACGAGCAGTACGTC. This encodes CASSGDISYEQYV.

V gene TRBV29-1 combines with J gene TRBJ1-1; 7 bases align to TRBD1. Trimming at V came to 4 bases and at J to 2 bases, leaving 1 base not matched to a gene. The germline V gene encodes CDR1 SQVTM and CDR2 ANQGSEA. The CDR3 runs to 12 residues. The CDR3 sequence is CSVGQGNTEAFF. The CDR3 nucleotides read TGCAGCGTTGGACAGGGAAACACTGAAGCTTTCTTT.

The gene calls are TRBV6-1 and TRBJ1-5, with a tentative D call TRBD1 (5 bases). V shed 3 bases and J shed 7 bases, with 10 bases lying between them. The CDR3 runs 13 residues. The germline gives CDR1 MNHNS, CDR2 SASEGT. This chain's CDR3 is CASSDQGRQPQHF. The CDR3 bases are TGTGCCAGCAGTGATCAGGGAAGGCAGCCCCAGCATTTT.

CDR3 loop: CASSLRQYSGANVLTF. In DNA, the CDR3 is TGCGCCAGCAGCTTGCGACAGTACTCTGGGGCCAACGTCCTGACTTTC. This sequence joins TRBV5-1 and TRBJ2-6, with TRBD1 as a possible D gene (5 bases). The germline V gene encodes CDR1 SGHRS and CDR2 YFSETQ. There are 16 residues in the CDR3. The ends were cut back, 1 base at V and 0 bases at J, with 8 bases in the middle. The variable domain in full, with the rest retrieved from reference TRBV5-1 and TRBJ2-6, is KAGVTQTPRYLIKTRGQQVTLSCSPISGHRSVSWYQQTPGQGLQFLFEYFSETQRNKGNFPGRFSGRQFSNSRSEMNVSTLELGDSALYLCASSLRQYSGANVLTFGAGSRLTVL.

V is TRBV11-2 and J is TRBJ1-1; the D gene is possibly TRBD1 (5 bases). The germline V gene encodes CDR1 SGHAT and CDR2 FQNNGV. The length of the CDR3 is 14 residues. V shed 1 base and J shed 5 bases, with 11 bases lying between them. CDR3 bases: TGTGCCAGCAGCTTAGCTATCAAGGGGACTGAAGCTTTCTTT. As protein: CASSLAIKGTEAFF.

The chain links TRBV6-1 to TRBJ2-7; D is perhaps TRBD1 (5 bases). V lost 5 bases and J lost 0, with 11 bases in between. The CDR3 is 14 amino acids. Germline V gives CDR1 MNHNS, CDR2 SASEGT. The CDR3 sequence is CASSPQESSYEQYF. The CDR3 nucleotides are TGTGCCAGCAGTCCACAGGAGAGCTCCTACGAGCAGTACTTC.

The chain has TRBV25-1 and TRBJ2-3, with D possibly being TRBD1 (6 bases). CDR3 length equals 16 residues. Germline-derived CDR1 and CDR2 are MGHDK and SYGVNS. Trimming took off 3 bases at V and 2 bases at J, with 15 bases between the two ends. CDR3 nucleotide sequence: TGTGCCAGCAGTGATCCGCAGACAGGACTCACAGATACGCAGTATTTT. It codes for CASSDPQTGLTDTQYF.

The genes are TRBV11-2 and TRBJ2-5; 7 bases fit TRBD2. The end of the DNA fits TRBJ2-7 better, so the J call may be wrong. Germline V gene data show CDR1 as SGHAT and CDR2 as FQNNGV. CDR3 size: 15 residues. In DNA form, the CDR3 reads TGTGCCAGCAGCCCTCTAGGGAGGGAGTGGTACGAGCAGTACTTC. Translation gives CASSPLGREWYEQYF.

This sequence joins TRBV6-5 and TRBJ1-1; possible D gene TRBD1, 6 bases. Germline V gene data show CDR1 as MNHEY and CDR2 as SVGAGI. The CDR3 has 12 residues. V lost 10 bases and J lost 4, with 13 bases in between. This chain's CDR3 is CATNREGTEAFF. The CDR3 bases are TGTGCCACCAACAGGGAAGGCACTGAAGCTTTCTTT.

This chain links TRBV5-6 with TRBJ1-2; D gene ambiguous. CDR1 and CDR2 (germline): SGHDT, YYEEEE. The CDR3 length is 13 residues. V lost 2 bases and J lost 2, with 7 bases in between. CDR3 nucleotides: TGTGCCAGCAGCTTTGGCAGGAACTATGGCTACACCTTC. Encoded protein: CASSFGRNYGYTF.

The gene calls are TRBV21-1 and TRBJ2-7; TRBD2, the table's D call, was not compared with the DNA. TRBV21-1 is recorded as a pseudogene. The CDR3 spans 14 residues. The CDR3 DNA reads TGTGCCAGCAGCAAAGAGGTGGAGATCTACGAGCAGTACGTC. This gives the protein CASSKEVEIYEQYV.

The genes are TRBV5-1 and TRBJ2-7, with 11 nucleotides matching TRBD1. Germline CDR1 reads SGHRS; CDR2 reads YFSETQ. The V segment lost 4 bases and the J segment 3 bases; nucleotides outside the gene matches: 0. The CDR3 runs to 13 residues. The CDR3 sequence is CASSGTGGYEQYF. For the CDR3, the DNA is TGCGCCAGCAGCGGGACAGGGGGCTACGAGCAGTACTTC.